This T cell receptor (beta chain) was captured by sequencing in a study of T cell clonotyping in hematopoietic cell transplantation. Study summary: Recipient samples before transplant were obtained post-cytoreduction. Whole-study findings and limits: Recipient TCR diversity dropped after transplant; expanded clonotypes rose from day 30 to 180. At the given depth, recipient repertoires were over 95% de novo clonotypes.

In regard to this clone: Its antigen is as yet unknown.

Assay: immunoSEQ multiplex PCR; the TCRdb copy retains only in-frame clones and omits some. The sample contains about 45,000 clones, roughly 80% of which appear only once. Trimming cost V 5 bases and J 3 bases, with 8 bases left between them. The germline gives CDR1 MNHEY, CDR2 SVGAGI. The CDR3 runs to 12 residues. The time point denotes: recipient sample about 28 days before transplant, after cytoreduction. The material was peripheral blood mononuclear cells, obtained before stem cell transplant. This chain connects TRBV6-5 to TRBJ2-7, with D perhaps matching TRBD1 (6 bases). The TCR sequence derives from a man aged 60 to 69 with myelodysplastic syndrome. Some clones in this sample may be carry-over from other donors' samples. Here the CDR3 reads CASSQQGYEQYF. The CDR3 DNA sequence: TGTGCCAGCAGTCAACAGGGCTACGAGCAGTACTTC.